This TCR beta chain was recovered during a study of T cells in Graves' hyperthyroidism and ophthalmopathy. RNA transcripts served as the template for amplifying TCR beta CDR3 regions. When the TCR CDR3 underwent first-round RT-PCR, the HTBI primer set was used. TCRdb reprocessed the multiplex PCR reads via MiXCR and lists one record per CDR3 protein. The data show some 50,000 distinct CDR3 sequences, over 40% seen once. V was trimmed by 1 base and J by 11 bases, leaving 22 bases between them. CDR1 and CDR2 (germline): SGHTA, FQGNSA. The CDR3 spans 16 residues. Sequencing was carried out using blood. The J gene is TRBJ2-3, the V gene TRBV7-2; D may be TRBD2 (5 bases). The source of this sequence is a woman aged 45-65 years with Graves' ophthalmopathy. DNA of the CDR3: TGTGCCAGCAGCTTAGTCGGCCGGGGAACGCGCAATGAGCAGTATTTT. This encodes CASSLVGRGTRNEQYF.